The source of this T cell receptor (beta chain) is a study of T cells after yellow fever vaccination. A single record per CDR3 protein comes from TCRdb applying MiXCR to the 5' RACE reads. In the table there are more than 300,000 distinct CDR3 sequences, around 4.4% of which are singletons. Points from the study as a whole: Most clones from primary vaccination were detected again post-booster (about 95% CD4, 88% CD8). Within FACS-sorted repertoires, abundant clonotypes contaminating from the bulk population could be present.

This CDR3 comprises 15 residues. Germline CDR1 is MNHEY and CDR2 is SMNVEV (reference sequence). Trimming removed 3 bases from V and 7 bases from J, with 15 bases in between. The table lists this clonotype with many counts. Its specificity is unknown. This clonotype was sampled from a man younger than 30 who received the YFV17D yellow fever vaccine. V usage is TRBV27 and J usage is TRBJ2-2; possibly TRBD1 for D (5 bases). Here the sequenced sample was PBMCs, taken 15 days after the yellow fever booster vaccination. The CDR3 loop reads CASSFWLGRHGELFF. CDR3 nucleotide sequence: TGTGCCAGCAGTTTTTGGCTGGGGCGTCACGGGGAGCTGTTTTTT.